The TCR beta chain described here comes from a study of beta chain features in type 1 diabetes. Study observations and caveats: Patients with Type 1 diabetes showed moderately but significantly shorter TCRB CDR3s in all four CD4+ subsets.

Expressed TCRB transcripts were sequenced, since all the RNA that had been isolated was reverse transcribed. Profiled with immunoSEQ multiplex PCR; TCRdb holds only in-frame clones, not every one. The sample lists hundreds of thousands of clones; over 10% were seen once. Cell sorting via CD45RO/CCR7/CD25/CD127/CD95/CD27 was performed to obtain CD4+ naive, central memory, regulatory and stem cell-like memory cells. Turning to this clone: The antigen remains undetermined. This sample also contains other DNA sequences that code for the same CDR3.

The ends were cut back, 6 bases at V and 1 base at J, with 2 bases in the middle. Germline CDR1 is DFQATT and CDR2 is SNEGSKA (reference sequence). The CDR3 has 10 amino acids. The clonotype was recovered from a woman under 30 in good health. The material sequenced was naive CD4+ T cells from blood. This rearrangement joins TRBV20-1 to TRBJ2-3; D call uncertain. The DNA of the CDR3 is TGCAGTGCCCGCACAGATACGCAGTATTTT. Its translation: CSARTDTQYF.